This TCR beta chain was retrieved from a study of cytomegalovirus exposure and HLA in healthy donors. The primer mix had 60 Vbeta and 13 Jbeta primers. Assay: immunoSEQ multiplex PCR; the TCRdb copy retains only in-frame clones and omits some. In the table there are 120,000 to 150,000 clones, about three quarters of which are singletons. The CDR3 covers 15 residues. The V and J ends lost 4 bases and 0 bases respectively, with 13 bases between them. In germline, CDR1 is WSHSY, CDR2 SAAADI. Study-wide results and caveats: The investigators catalogued 164 TCR beta chains as cytomegalovirus-associated. Later, an analysis found that common viral pathogens appeared to be linked with several of the most significant clusters.

Comments on this clone: Its antigen remains unknown.

The sequencing input was PBMCs. The clonotype comes from a man aged 35-49 years in good health and CMV-seropositive. The chain has TRBV10-2 and TRBJ2-7; TRBD1 might be the D (6 bases). CDR3 residues: CASSGGQTISYEQYF. In DNA form, the CDR3 reads TGCGCCAGCAGTGGCGGACAGACGATCTCCTACGAGCAGTACTTC.